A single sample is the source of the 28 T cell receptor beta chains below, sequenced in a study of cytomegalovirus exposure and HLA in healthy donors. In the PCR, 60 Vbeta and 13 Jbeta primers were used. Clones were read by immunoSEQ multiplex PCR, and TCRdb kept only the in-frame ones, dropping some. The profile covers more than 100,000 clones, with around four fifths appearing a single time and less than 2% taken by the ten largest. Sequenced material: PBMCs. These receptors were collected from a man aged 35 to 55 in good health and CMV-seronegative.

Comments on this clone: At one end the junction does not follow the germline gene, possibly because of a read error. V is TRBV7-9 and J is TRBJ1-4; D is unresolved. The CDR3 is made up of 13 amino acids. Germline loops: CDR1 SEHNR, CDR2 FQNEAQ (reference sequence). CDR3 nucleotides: TGTTCCAGCAGCCGGTCCACTAATGAAAAACTGTTTTTT. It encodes CSSSRSTNEKLFF.

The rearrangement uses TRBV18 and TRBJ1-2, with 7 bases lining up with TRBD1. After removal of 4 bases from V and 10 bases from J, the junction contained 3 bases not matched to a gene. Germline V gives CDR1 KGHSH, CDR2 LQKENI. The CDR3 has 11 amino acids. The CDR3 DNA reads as TGTGCCAGCTCACGTGACAGGGCCTACACCTTC. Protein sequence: CASSRDRAYTF. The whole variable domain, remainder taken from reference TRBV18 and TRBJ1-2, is NAGVMQNPRHLVRRRGQEARLRCSPMKGHSHVYWYRQLPEEGLKFMVYLQKENIIDESGMPKERFSAEFPKEGPSILRIQQVVRGDSAAYFCASSRDRAYTFGSGTRLTVV.

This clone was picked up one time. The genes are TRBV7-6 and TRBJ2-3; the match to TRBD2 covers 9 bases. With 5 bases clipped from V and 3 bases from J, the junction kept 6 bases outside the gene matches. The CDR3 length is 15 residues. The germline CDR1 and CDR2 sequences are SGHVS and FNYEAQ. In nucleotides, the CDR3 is TGTGCCAGCAGCCGGAGCGGGGGGTTAACAGATACGCAGTATTTT. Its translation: CASSRSGGLTDTQYF. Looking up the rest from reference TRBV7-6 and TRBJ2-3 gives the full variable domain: GAGVSQSPRYKVTKRGQDVALRCDPISGHVSLYWYRQALGQGPEFLTYFNYEAQQDKSGLPNDRFSAERPEGSISTLTIQRTEQRDSAMYRCASSRSGGLTDTQYFGPGTRLTVL.

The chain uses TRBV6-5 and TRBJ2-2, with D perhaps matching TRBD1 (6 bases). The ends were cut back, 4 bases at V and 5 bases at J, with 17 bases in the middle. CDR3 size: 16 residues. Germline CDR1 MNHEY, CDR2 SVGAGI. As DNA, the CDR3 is TGTGCCAGCAGTTGGGACAAGGGTTCCCCAACCGGGGAGCTGTTTTTT. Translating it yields CASSWDKGSPTGELFF.

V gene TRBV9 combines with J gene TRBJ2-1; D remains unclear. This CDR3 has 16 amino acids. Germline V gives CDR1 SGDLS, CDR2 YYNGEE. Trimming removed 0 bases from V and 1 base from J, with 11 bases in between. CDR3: CASSVGYYGSYNEQFF. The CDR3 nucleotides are TGTGCCAGCAGCGTAGGATACTACGGATCCTACAATGAGCAGTTCTTC. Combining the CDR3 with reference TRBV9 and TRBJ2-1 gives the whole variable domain DSGVTQTPKHLITATGQRVTLRCSPRSGDLSVYWYQQSLDQGLQFLIQYYNGEERAKGNILERFSAQQFPDLHSELNLSSLELGDSALYFCASSVGYYGSYNEQFFGPGTRLTVL.

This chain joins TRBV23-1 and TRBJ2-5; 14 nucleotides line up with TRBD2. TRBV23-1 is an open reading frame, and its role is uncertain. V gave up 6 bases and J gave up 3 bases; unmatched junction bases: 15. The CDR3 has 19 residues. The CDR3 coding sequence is TGCGCCAGCAGCCCCCCCCGGCGGAAGACTAGCGGGGGGGAAGAGACCCAGTACTTC. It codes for CASSPPRRKTSGGEETQYF.

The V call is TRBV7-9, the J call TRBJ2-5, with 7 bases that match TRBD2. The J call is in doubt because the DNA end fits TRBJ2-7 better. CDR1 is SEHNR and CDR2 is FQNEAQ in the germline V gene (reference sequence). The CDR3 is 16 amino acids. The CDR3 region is CASSPPTSVNSYEQYF. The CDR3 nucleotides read TGTGCCAGCAGCCCCCCAACTAGCGTTAACTCCTACGAGCAGTACTTC.

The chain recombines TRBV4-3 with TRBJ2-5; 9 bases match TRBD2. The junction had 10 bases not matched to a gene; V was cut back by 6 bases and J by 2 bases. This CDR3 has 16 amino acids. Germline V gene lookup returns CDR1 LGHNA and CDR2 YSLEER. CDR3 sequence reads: CASRKGDSGGQETQYF. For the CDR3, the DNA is TGCGCCAGCAGAAAGGGTGACAGCGGGGGGCAAGAGACCCAGTACTTC.

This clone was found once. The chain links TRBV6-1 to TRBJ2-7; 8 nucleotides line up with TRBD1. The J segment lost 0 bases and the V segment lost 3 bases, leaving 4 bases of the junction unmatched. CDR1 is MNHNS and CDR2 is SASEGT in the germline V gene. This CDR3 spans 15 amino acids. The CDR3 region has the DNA TGTGCCAGCAGTGACCCCGGGACAGGCTCCTACGAGCAGTACTTC. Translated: CASSDPGTGSYEQYF.

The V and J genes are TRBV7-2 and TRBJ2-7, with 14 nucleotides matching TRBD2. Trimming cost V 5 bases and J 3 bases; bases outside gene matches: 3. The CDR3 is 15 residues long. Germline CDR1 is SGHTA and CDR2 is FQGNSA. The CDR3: CASSIGLAGGYEQYF. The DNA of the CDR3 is TGTGCCAGCAGCATAGGACTAGCGGGAGGCTACGAGCAGTACTTC.

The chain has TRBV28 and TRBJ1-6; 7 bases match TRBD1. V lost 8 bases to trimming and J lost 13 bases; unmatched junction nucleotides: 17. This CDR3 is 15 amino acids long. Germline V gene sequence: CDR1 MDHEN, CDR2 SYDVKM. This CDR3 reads CASDLGDRVRSPLHF. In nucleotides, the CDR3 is TGTGCCAGCGACCTCGGTGACAGGGTCCGATCTCCCCTCCACTTT.

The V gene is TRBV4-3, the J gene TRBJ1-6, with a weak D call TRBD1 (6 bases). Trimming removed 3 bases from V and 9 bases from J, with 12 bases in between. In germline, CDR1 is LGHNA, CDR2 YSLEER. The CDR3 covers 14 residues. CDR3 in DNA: TGCGCCAGCAGCCAGGGGGCAGGCGGTTCACCCCTCCACTTT. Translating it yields CASSQGAGGSPLHF.

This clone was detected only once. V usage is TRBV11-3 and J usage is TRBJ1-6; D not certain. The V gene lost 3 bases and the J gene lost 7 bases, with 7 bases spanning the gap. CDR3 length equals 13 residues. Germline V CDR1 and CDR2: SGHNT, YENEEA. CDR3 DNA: TGTGCCAGCAGCTTGATGGAGAATTCACCCCTCCACTTT. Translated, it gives CASSLMENSPLHF.

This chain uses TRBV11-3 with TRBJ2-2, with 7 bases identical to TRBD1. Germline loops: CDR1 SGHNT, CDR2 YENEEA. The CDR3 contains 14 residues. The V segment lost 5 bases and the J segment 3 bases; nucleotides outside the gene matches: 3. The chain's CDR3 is CASSRGRDTGELFF. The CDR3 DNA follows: TGTGCCAGCAGCAGGGGGCGCGACACCGGGGAGCTGTTTTTT.

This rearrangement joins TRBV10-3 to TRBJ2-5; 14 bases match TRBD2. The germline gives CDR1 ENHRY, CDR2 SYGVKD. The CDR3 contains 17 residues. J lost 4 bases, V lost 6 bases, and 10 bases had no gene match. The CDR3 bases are TGTGCCATCAGAGCCGGGACTAGCGGGGGCCATGCAGAGACCCAGTACTTC. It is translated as CAIRAGTSGGHAETQYF.

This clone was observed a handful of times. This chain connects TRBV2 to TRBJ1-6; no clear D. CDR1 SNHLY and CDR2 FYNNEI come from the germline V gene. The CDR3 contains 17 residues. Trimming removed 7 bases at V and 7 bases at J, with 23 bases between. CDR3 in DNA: TGTGCCAGCACTACCGAAGACGGACGGACTACCAATTCACCCCTCCACTTT. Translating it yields CASTTEDGRTTNSPLHF.

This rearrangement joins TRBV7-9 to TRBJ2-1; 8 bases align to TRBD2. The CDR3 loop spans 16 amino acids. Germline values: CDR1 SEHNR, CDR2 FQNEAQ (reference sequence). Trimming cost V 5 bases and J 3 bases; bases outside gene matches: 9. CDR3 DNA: TGTGCCAGCAGCCCCGATGGAAGCGGGGGCTACAATGAGCAGTTCTTC. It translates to CASSPDGSGGYNEQFF.

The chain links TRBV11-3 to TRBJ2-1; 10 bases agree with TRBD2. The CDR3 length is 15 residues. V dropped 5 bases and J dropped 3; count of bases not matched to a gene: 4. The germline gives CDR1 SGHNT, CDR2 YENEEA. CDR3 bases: TGTGCCAGCAGCCCCAGGACTAGCGGCTACAATGAGCAGTTCTTC. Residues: CASSPRTSGYNEQFF.

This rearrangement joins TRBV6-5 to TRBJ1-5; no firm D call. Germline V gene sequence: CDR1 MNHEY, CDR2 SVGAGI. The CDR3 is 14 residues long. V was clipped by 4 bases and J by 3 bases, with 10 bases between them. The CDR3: CASSFSGDNQPQHF. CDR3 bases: TGTGCCAGCAGTTTTTCCGGGGACAATCAGCCCCAGCATTTT.

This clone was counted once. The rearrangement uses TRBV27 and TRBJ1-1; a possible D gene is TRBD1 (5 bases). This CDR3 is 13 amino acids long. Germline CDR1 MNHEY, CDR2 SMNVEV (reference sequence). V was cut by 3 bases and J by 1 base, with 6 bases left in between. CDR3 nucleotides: TGTGCCAGCAGTTTGGGGGGGAACACTGAAGCTTTCTTT. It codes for CASSLGGNTEAFF.

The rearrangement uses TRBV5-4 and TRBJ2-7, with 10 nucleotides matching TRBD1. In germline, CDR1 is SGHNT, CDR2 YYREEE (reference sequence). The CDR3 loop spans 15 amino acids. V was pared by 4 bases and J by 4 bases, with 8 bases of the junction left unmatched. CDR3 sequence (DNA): TGTGCCAGCAGCGCTCCGGGACAGGGGATTTACGAGCAGTACTTC. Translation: CASSAPGQGIYEQYF. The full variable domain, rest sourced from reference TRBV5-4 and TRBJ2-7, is ETGVTQSPTHLIKTRGQQVTLRCSSQSGHNTVSWYQQALGQGPQFIFQYYREEENGRGNFPPRFSGLQFPNYSSELNVNALELDDSALYLCASSAPGQGIYEQYFGPGTRLTVT.

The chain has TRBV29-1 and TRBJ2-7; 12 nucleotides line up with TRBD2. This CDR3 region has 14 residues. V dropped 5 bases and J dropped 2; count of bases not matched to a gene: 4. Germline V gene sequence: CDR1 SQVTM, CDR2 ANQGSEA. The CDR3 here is CSVQRTSGTYEQYF. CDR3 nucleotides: TGCAGCGTTCAAAGGACTAGCGGGACCTACGAGCAGTACTTC.

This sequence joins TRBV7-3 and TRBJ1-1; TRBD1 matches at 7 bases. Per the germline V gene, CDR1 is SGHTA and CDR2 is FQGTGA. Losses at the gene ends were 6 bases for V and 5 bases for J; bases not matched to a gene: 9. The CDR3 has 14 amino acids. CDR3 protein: CASSLQGVGTEAFF. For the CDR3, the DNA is TGTGCCAGCAGTCTCCAGGGGGTGGGTACTGAAGCTTTCTTT.

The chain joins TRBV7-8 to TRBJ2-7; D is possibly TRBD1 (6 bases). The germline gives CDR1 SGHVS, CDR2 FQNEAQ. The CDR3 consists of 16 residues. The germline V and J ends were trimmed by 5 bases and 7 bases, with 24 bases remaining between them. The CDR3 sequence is CASSPGQTKGEREQYF. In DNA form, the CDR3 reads TGTGCCAGCAGCCCAGGACAGACAAAAGGTGAACGGGAGCAGTACTTC.

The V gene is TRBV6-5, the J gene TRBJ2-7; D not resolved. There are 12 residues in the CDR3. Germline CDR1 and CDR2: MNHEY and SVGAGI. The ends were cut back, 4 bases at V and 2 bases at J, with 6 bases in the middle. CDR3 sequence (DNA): TGTGCCAGCAGTTCATCCCCCTACGAGCAGTACTTC. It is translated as CASSSSPYEQYF.

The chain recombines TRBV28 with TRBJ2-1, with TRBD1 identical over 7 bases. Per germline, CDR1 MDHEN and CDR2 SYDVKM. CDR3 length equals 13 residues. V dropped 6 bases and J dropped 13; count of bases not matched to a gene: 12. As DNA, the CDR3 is TGTGCCAGCAGGCCCCGGGACAGTCTAGTTCAGTTCTTC. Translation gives CASRPRDSLVQFF. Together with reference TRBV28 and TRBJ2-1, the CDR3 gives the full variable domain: DVKVTQSSRYLVKRTGEKVFLECVQDMDHENMFWYRQDPGLGLRLIYFSYDVKMKEKGDIPEGYSVSREKKERFSLILESASTNQTSMYLCASRPRDSLVQFFGPGTRLTVL.

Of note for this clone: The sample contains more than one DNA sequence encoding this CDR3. CDR3 in amino acids: CASSVGGEPISPLHF. CDR3 DNA sequence: TGTGCCAGCAGCGTAGGAGGAGAACCCATTTCACCCCTCCACTTT. J is TRBJ1-6 and V is TRBV9; D call uncertain. This CDR3 is built from 15 residues. CDR1 is SGDLS and CDR2 is YYNGEE in the germline V gene. Trimming cost V 0 bases and J 9 bases, with 13 bases left between them.

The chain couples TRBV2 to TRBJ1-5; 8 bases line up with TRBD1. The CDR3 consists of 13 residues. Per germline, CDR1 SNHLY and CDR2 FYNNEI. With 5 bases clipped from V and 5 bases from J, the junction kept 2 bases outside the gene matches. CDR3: CASSTTGDQPQHF. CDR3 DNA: TGTGCCAGCAGTACGACAGGGGATCAGCCCCAGCATTTT.